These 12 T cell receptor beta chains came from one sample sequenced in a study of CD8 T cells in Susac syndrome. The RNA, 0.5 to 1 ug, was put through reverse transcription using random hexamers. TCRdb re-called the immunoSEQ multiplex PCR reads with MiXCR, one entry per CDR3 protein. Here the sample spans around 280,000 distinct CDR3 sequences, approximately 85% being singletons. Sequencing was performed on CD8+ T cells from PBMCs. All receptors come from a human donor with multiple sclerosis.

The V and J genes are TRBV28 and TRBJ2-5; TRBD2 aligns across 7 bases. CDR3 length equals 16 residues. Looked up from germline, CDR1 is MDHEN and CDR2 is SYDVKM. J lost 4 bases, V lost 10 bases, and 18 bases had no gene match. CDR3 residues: CATRRREFPEVETQYF. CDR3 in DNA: TGTGCCACCCGTCGGCGGGAGTTTCCTGAGGTAGAGACCCAGTACTTC.

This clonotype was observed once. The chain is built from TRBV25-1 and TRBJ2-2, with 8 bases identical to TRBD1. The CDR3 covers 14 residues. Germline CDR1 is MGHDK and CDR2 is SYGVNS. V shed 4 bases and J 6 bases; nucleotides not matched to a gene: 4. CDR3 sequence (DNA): TGTGCCAGCAGTGCACGACAGGGGTCCGGGGAGCTGTTTTTT. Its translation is CASSARQGSGELFF.

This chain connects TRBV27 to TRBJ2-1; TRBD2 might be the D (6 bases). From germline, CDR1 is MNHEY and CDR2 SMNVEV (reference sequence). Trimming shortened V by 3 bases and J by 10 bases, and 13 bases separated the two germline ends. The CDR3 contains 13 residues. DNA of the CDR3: TGTGCCAGCAGTTTTGCCCCTGGGGGGGAGCAGTTCTTC. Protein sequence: CASSFAPGGEQFF.

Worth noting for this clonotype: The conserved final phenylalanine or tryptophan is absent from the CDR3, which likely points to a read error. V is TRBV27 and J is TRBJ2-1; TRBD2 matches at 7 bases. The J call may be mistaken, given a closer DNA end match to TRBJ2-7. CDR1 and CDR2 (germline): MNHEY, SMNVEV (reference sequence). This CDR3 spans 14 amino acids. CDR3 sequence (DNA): TGTGCCAGCAGTTCAAGCGGGATCGACTACGAGCAGTACTCC. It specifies CASSSSGIDYEQYS.

The CDR3 region is CASTPDSLPYEQYF. The CDR3 coding sequence is TGCGCCAGCACCCCCGACAGTCTTCCATACGAGCAGTACTTC. The chain recombines TRBV5-1 with TRBJ2-7; D perhaps matches TRBD1 (5 bases). Trimming pared 6 bases from V and 4 bases from J, leaving 17 bases between. This CDR3 is built from 14 residues. Germline values: CDR1 SGHRS, CDR2 YFSETQ.

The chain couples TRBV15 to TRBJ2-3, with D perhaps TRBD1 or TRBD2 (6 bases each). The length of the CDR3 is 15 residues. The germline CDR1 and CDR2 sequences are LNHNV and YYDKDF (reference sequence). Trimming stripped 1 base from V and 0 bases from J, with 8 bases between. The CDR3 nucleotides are TGTGCCACCAGCAGAGGCGGGACAAGCACAGATACGCAGTATTTT. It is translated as CATSRGGTSTDTQYF.

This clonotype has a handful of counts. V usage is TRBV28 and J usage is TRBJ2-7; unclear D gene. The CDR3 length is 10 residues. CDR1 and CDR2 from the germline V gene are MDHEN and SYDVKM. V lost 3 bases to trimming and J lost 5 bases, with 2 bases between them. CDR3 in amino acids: CASSFHEQYF. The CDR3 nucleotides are TGTGCCAGCAGTTTCCACGAGCAGTACTTC.

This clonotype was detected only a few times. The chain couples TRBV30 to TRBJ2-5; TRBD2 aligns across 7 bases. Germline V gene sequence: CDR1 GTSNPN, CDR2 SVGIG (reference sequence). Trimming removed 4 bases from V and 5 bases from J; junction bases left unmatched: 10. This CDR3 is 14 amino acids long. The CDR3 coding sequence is TGTGCCTGGACCCCCCCGGGAGGCTGGGAGACCCAGTACTTC. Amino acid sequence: CAWTPPGGWETQYF.

CDR3 amino acids: CASRGKNQPQHF. CDR3 in DNA: TGTGCCAGTAGGGGAAAGAATCAGCCCCAGCATTTT. This chain uses TRBV27 with TRBJ1-5, with D maybe TRBD1 (5 bases). Germline-derived CDR1 and CDR2 are MNHEY and SMNVEV (reference sequence). The CDR3 sequence is 12 residues long. V lost 9 bases and J lost 4, with 10 bases in between.

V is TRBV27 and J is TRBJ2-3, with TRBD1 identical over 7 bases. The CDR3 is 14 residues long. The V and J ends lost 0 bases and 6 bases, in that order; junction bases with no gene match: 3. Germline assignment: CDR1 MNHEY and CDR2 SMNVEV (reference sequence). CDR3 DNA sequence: TGTGCCAGCAGTTTATCCGTACAGGGGGATACGCAGTATTTT. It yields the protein CASSLSVQGDTQYF.

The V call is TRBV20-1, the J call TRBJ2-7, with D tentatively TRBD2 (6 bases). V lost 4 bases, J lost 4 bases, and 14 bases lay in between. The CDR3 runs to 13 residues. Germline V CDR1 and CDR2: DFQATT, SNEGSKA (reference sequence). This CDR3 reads CSATPSVTYEQYF. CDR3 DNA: TGCAGTGCTACCCCTAGCGTTACGTACGAGCAGTACTTC.

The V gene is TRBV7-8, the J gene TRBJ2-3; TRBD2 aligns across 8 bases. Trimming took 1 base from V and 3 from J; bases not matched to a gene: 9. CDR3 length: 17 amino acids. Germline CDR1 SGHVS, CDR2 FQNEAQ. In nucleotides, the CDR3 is TGTGCCAGCAGCTTAGTCTCGTCTAGCGGGTTGACAGATACGCAGTATTTT. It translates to CASSLVSSSGLTDTQYF.